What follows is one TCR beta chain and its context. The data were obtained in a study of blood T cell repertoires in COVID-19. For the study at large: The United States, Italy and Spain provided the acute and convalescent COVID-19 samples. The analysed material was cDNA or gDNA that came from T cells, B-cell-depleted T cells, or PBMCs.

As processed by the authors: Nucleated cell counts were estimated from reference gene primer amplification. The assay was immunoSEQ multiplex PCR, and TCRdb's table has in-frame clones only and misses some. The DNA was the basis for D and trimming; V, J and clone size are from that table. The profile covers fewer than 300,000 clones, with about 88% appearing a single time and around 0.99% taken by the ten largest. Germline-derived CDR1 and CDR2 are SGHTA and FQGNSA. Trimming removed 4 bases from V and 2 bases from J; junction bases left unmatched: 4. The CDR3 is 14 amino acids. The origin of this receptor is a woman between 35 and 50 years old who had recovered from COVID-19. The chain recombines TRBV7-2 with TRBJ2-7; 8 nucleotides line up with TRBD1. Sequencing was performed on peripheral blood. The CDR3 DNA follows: TGTGCCAGCAGCTGGGACAGGTGGGCCTACGAGCAGTACTTC. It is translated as CASSWDRWAYEQYF.